This TCR beta chain was documented in a study of blood T cell repertoires in COVID-19. Overall study context: Acute and convalescent COVID-19 samples came from the United States, Italy and Spain. Sources were T cells, B-cell-depleted T cells, or PBMCs; the material itself was cDNA or gDNA.

The data were produced by immunoSEQ multiplex PCR, yet TCRdb's version contains in-frame clones alone and is incomplete. The sample has under 250,000 clones, roughly 84% seen once. This clone was picked up one time. Material: peripheral blood. The sequence came from a woman in her 40s who had recovered from COVID-19.

Here the CDR3 reads CASSPLAGGRDTQYF. As DNA, the CDR3 is TGTGCCAGCAGCCCCCTAGCGGGGGGGCGAGATACGCAGTATTTT. The J gene is TRBJ2-3, the V gene TRBV9, with 12 bases lining up with TRBD2. The CDR3 is made up of 15 amino acids. In germline, CDR1 is SGDLS, CDR2 YYNGEE. The trim removed 4 bases at V and 5 bases at J, leaving 5 bases unmatched.